This T cell receptor (beta chain) was sequenced in a study of identical twins. The study, taken as a whole, reports: Invariant cells of the MAIT and iNKT types might have partly distorted the zero-insertion analyses.

This CDR3 comprises 14 residues. Germline assignment: CDR1 SQVTM and CDR2 ANQGSEA. Trimming shortened V by 3 bases and J by 1 base, and 12 bases separated the two germline ends. MiXCR was run by TCRdb on the 5' RACE reads, yielding one entry per CDR3 protein. Among about 890,000 distinct CDR3 sequences, 9% to 15% were seen once, and the ten largest hold about 1.5%. This clonotype came up many times. Its specificity is not known. The same specimen was also included in a second study, on yellow fever vaccine responses in identical twins.

Material: PBMCs. The TCR originated in a woman under 30 in good health. The rearrangement links TRBV29-1 to TRBJ2-5, with unresolved D. The CDR3 coding sequence is TGCAGCGTTGATCGGGCAGGACCCCAAGAGACCCAGTACTTC. It specifies CSVDRAGPQETQYF.